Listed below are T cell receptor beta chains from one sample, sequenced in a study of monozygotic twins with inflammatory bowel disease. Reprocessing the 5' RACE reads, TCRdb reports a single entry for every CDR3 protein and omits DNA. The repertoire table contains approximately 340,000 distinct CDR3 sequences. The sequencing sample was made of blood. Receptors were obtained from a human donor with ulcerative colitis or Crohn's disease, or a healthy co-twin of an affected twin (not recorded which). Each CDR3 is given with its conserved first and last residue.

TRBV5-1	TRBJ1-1	CASSPRTDANTEAFF
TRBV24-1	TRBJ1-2	CATSDLRAASGYTF
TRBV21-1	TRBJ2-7	CASSKARARLAGGDSYEQYF
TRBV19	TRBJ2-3	CASSPRTGRLDTQYF
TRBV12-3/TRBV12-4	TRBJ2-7	CASSSGQTYEQYF
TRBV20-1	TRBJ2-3	CSARAAGDLTDTQYF
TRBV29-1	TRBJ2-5	CSVDPRGRETQYF
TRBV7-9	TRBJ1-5	CASSSPGADQPQHF
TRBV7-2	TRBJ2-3	CASSLARGLAGVADTQYF
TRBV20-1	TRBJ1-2	CSAREGDRPHKGYTF
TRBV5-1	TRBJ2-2	CASSPGWGNANTGELFF
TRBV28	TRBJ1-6	CASNAPLTGSLSPLHF
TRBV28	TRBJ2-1	CASSSPGQGATEQFF
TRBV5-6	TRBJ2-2	CASSEALAGAFGELFF
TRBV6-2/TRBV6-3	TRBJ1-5	CASSSSYRGNQPQHF
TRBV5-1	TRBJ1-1	CASSLGDTGTTEAFF
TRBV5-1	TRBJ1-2	CASSLNLGPYGYTF
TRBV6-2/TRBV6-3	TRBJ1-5	CASSYNSIQPQHF
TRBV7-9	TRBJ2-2	CASSPDGLDDTGELFF
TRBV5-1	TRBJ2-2	CASSLAGLTGELFF
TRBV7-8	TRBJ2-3	CASSPGDGSTDTQYF
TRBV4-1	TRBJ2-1	CASSQERSRTSRNEQFF
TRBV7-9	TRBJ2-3	CASSLSGQGPTDTQYF
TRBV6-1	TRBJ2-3	CASSPALAGGTDTQYF
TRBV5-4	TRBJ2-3	CASSLAGTPPDTQYF
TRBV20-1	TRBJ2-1	CSATRAGGPFDEQFF
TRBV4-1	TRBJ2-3	CASSQDGQQTDTQYF
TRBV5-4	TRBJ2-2	CASNFSGGRSGELFF
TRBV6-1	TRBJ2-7	CATQDWGYEQYF
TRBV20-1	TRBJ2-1	CSAGRNSVYNEQFF
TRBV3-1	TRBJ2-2	CASSQALASNPGELFF
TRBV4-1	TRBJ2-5	CASSSQGHKETQYF
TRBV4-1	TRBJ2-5	CASSLGTSGGHRETQYF
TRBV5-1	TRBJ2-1	CASSLEDRGFNEQFF
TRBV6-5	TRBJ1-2	CASSYTAPLDSPNYGYTF
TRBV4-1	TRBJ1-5	CASSQGPPGQGFNQPQHF
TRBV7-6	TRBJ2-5	CASSLDFTQETQYF
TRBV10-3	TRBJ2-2	CASSTSPTGELFF
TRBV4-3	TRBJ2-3	CASSPKDSSGDTQYF
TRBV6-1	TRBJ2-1	CASSDTGCRGFF
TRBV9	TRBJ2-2	CASSEDPANTGELFF
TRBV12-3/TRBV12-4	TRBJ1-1	CASSRGSEAFF
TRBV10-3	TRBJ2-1	CAIRENEGGLKEQFF
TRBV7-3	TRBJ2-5	CASSLEVSETQCF
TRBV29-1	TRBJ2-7	CSVGQTYEQYF
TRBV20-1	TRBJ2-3	CSARPGWGRSSTDTQYF
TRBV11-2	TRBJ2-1	CASSFTRYGTSGRYNEQFF
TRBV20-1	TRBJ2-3	CSARAAQGRTDTQYF
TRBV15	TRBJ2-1	CATSRDGGDYNEQFF
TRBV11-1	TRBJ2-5	CASSEGTQTQYF
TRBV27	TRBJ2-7	CASSLSGTDYEQYF
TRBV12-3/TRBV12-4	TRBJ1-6	CASSLNSPLHF
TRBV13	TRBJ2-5	CASSHSPGQGSGKTQYF